The text below deals with one TCR beta chain. This record comes from a study of blood T cell repertoires in COVID-19. Study in general: From the United States, Italy and Spain came samples of acute and convalescent COVID-19. PBMCs, B-cell-depleted T cells, or T cells were the source of the cDNA or gDNA that made up the material.

Under the authors' procedure: Reference gene primer amplification yielded estimated nucleated cell counts. Some clones are missing from TCRdb's copy, which holds only in-frame ones; the method was immunoSEQ multiplex PCR. For V, J and clone size, that table is used; D and trimming come from the DNA. The data hold approximately 110,000 clones, with 70% to 90% observed a single time. From germline, CDR1 is LGHDT and CDR2 YNNKEL (reference sequence). This CDR3 has 17 amino acids. The J segment lost 0 bases and the V segment lost 3 bases, leaving 5 bases of the junction unmatched. This sequence was found in a man aged 40-49 years with acute or convalescent COVID-19. The material sequenced was peripheral blood. The chain is built from TRBV3-1 (or the pseudogene TRBV3-2) and TRBJ2-4; the match to TRBD1 covers 10 bases. CDR3 bases: TGTGCCAGCAGCCACCGACAGGGGGCGGGAGCCAAAAACATTCAGTACTTC. It specifies CASSHRQGAGAKNIQYF.